This TCR beta chain came from a study of technical replicates of blood from a few donors. The CDR3 is 15 amino acids. V dropped 3 bases and J dropped 4 bases, with 12 bases sitting between them. The V gene's germline CDR1 is SGHTA and CDR2 FQGNSA. Sequencing was performed with immunoSEQ multiplex PCR; in TCRdb, only in-frame clones are kept and a portion is missing. Found here are roughly 50,000 clones, 90% to 95% of them singletons; the top ten hold just over 3%. This rearrangement joins TRBV7-2 to TRBJ2-2; D is perhaps TRBD1 (5 bases). The source is a human donor in good health. Some clones in this sample may be carry-over from other donors' samples. Sequencing was performed on PBMCs. The CDR3 region has the DNA TGTGCCAGCAGCTTGGCCAGGGTGAGCACCGGGGAGCTGTTTTTT. This sequence encodes CASSLARVSTGELFF.